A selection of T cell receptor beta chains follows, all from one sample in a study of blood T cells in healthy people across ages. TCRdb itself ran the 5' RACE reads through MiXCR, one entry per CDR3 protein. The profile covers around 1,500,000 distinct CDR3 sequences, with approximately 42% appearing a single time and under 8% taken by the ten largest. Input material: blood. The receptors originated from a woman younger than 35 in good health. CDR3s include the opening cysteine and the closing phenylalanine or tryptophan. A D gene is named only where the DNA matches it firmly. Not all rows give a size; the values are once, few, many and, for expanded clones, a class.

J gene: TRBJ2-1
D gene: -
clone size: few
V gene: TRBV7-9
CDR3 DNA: TGTGCCAGCAGCCGCTCGGGACTGAGTCTTTACAATGAGCAGTTCTTC
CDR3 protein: CASSRSGLSLYNEQFF

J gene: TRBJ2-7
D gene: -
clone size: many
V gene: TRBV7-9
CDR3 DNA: TGTGCCAGCAGATTGAACTACTACTTATACGAGCAGTACTTC
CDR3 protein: CASRLNYYLYEQYF

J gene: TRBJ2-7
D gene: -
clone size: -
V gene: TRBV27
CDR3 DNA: TGTGCCAGCAAGGACTCCCACTGGGACGAGCAGTACTTC
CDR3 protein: CASKDSHWDEQYF

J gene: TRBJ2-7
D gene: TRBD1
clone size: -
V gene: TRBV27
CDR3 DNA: TGTGCCAGCAGTACCAAACAGGGGAACTCCTACGAGCAGTACTTC
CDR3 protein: CASSTKQGNSYEQYF

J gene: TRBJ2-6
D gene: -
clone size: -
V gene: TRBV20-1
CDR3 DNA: TGCAGTGCCCCCGCTTGGTCCGGGGCCAACGTCCTGACTTTC
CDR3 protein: CSAPAWSGANVLTF

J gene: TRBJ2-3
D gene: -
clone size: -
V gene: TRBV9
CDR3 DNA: TGTGCCAGCAGCGGGACTTTTAACACAGATACGCAGTATTTT
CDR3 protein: CASSGTFNTDTQYF

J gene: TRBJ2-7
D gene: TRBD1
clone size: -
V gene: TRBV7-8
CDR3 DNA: TGTGCCAGCAGCTACGGGACAGGGCCATCCTACGAGCAGTACTTC
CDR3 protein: CASSYGTGPSYEQYF

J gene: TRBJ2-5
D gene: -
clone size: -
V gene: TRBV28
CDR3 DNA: TGTGCCAGCAGTTTAACCGGGGCCACGTACCAAGAGACCCAGTACTTC
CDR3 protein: CASSLTGATYQETQYF

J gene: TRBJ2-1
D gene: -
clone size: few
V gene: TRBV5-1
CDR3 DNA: TGCGCCAGTAGACCCGGGAGTAATTCCTACAATGAGCAGTTCTTC
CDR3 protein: CASRPGSNSYNEQFF

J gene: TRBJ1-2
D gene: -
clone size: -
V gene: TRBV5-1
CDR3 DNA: TGCGCCAGCAATGACGGGGGCGCTTATGGCTACACCTTC
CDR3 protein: CASNDGGAYGYTF

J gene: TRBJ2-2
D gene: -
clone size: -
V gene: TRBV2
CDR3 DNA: TGTGCCAGCAGAGCTCAGAGGGGTGGGAACGGGGAGCTGTTTTTT
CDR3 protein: CASRAQRGGNGELFF

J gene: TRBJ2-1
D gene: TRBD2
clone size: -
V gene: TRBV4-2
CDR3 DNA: TGTGCCAGCAGCCCCGGGACTAGCGGGGGGGCCATTAGAAATGAGCAGTTCTTC
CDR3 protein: CASSPGTSGGAIRNEQFF

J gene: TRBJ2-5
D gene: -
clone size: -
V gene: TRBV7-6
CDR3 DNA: TGTGCCAGCACCTTAGGGGGAATGGGCGGCAGCCAAGAGACCCAGTACTTC
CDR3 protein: CASTLGGMGGSQETQYF

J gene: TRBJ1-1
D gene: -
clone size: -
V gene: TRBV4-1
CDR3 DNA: TGCGCCAGCAGCCAAGGGGTCGGGAAGAGTGAAGCTTTCTTT
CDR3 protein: CASSQGVGKSEAFF

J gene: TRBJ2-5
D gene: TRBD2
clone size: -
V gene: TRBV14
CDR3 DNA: TGTGCCAGCAGCCAAGATTTGGCTAGCGGGGCAAATGAGCAGTACTTC
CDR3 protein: CASSQDLASGANEQYF

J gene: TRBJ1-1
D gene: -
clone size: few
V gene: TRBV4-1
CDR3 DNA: TGCGCCAGCAGCCAATCCCCGGCCCGGGGACTGAACACTGAAGCTTTCTTT
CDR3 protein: CASSQSPARGLNTEAFF

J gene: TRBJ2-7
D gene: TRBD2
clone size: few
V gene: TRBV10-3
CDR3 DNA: TGTGCCATCAGTGAGATAAGGACTAGCGGCAACTACGAGCAGTACTTC
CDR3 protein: CAISEIRTSGNYEQYF

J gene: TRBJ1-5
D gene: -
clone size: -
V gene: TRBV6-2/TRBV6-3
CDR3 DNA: TGTGCCAGCAGTTACTCCCTGGCTCAGCCCCAGCATTTT
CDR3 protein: CASSYSLAQPQHF

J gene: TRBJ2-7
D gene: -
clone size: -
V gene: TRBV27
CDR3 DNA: TGTGCCAGCAGTTTATTCCCTCGTTCCCCGTCAGGCTACGAGCAGTACTTC
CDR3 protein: CASSLFPRSPSGYEQYF

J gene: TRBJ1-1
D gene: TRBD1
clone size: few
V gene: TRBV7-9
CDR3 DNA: TGTGCCAGTCTGACAGGGGTGACTGAAGCTTTCTTT
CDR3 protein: CASLTGVTEAFF

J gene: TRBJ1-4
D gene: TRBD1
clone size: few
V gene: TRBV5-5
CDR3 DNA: TGTGCCAGCACCCGGACAGGGATAAATGAAAAACTGTTTTTT
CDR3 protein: CASTRTGINEKLFF

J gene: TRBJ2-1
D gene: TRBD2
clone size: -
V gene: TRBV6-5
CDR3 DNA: TGTGCCAGCAGCCCAGAAGGGACTAGCCCCAATGAGCAGTTCTTC
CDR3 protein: CASSPEGTSPNEQFF

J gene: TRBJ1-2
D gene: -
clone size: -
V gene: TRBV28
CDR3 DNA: TGTGCCAGCAGGGACAAGGGCGGGGGTAACTATGGCTACACCTTC
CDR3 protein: CASRDKGGGNYGYTF

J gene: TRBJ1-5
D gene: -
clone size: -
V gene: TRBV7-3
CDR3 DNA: TGTGCCAGCAGCTTAAGAGGCAGGGGACAGCCCCAGCATTTT
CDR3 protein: CASSLRGRGQPQHF

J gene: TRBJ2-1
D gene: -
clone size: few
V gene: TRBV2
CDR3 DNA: TGTGCTACCAACTACAATGAGCAGTTCTTC
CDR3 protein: CATNYNEQFF

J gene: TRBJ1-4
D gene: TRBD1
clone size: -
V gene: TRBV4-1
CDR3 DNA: TGCGCCAGCAGCCTTACAGGGGTAACTAATGAAAAACTGTTTTTT
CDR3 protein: CASSLTGVTNEKLFF

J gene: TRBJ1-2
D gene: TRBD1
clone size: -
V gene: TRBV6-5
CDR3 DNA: TGTGCCAGCAGTTACCGATCTCGACAGGGAATAACGGTCTATGGCTACACCTTC
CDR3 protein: CASSYRSRQGITVYGYTF

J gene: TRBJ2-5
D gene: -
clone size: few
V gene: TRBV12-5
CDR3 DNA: TGTGCTAGTGAAATTGTTGGAAGAGAGACCCAGTACTTC
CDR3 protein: CASEIVGRETQYF

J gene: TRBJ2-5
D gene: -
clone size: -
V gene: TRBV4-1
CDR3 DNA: TGCGCCAGCAGCCAAGAAGTAGGTCGGCAGACGGTTGGCGGTCAAGAGACCCAGTACTTC
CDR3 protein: CASSQEVGRQTVGGQETQYF

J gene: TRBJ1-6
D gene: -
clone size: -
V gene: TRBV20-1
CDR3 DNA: TGCAGTGCTAGAGATAAGGCCCAACTGGGGGGATGGTCACCCCTCCACTTT
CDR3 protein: CSARDKAQLGGWSPLHF

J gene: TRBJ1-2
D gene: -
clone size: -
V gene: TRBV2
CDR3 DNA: TGTGCCAGCAGTGAACGGGACCCCTCTTATAACTATGGCTACACCTTC
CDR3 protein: CASSERDPSYNYGYTF

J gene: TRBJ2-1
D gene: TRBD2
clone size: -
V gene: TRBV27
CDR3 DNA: TGTGCCGGCAGTTTATCGACTAGCGGGGGGACGAATGAGCAGTTCTTC
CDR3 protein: CAGSLSTSGGTNEQFF

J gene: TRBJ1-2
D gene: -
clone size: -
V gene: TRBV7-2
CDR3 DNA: TGTGCCAGCAGATTTGACCCGGGGAGCTATGGCTACACCTTC
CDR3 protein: CASRFDPGSYGYTF

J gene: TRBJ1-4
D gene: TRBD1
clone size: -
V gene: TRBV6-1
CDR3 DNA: TGTGCCAGCAGCCTACGCCGGACAGGGGGTAATGAAAAACTGTTTTTT
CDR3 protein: CASSLRRTGGNEKLFF

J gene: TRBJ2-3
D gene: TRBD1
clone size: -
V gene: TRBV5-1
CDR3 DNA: TGCGCCAGCAGCTTGTGGGGCAGGGGGCCTGCAGATACGCAGTATTTT
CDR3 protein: CASSLWGRGPADTQYF

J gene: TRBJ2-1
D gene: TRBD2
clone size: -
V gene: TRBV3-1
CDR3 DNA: TGTGCCAGCAGCCAAAAAGGGCTAGCGGGGGGTATGAATGAGCAGTTCTTC
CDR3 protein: CASSQKGLAGGMNEQFF

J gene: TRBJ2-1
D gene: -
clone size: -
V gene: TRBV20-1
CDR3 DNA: TGCAGTGCTACCAGGGCCCTCTTCAATGAGCAGTTCTTC
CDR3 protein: CSATRALFNEQFF

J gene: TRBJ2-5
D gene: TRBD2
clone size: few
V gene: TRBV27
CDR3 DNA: TGTGCCAGCAGGGGACTAGCGGGGGGTATGGAGACCCAGTACTTC
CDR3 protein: CASRGLAGGMETQYF

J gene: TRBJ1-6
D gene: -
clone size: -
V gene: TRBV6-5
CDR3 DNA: TGTGCCAGCAGTCCGAACGAGGATAATTCACCCCTCCACTTT
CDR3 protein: CASSPNEDNSPLHF

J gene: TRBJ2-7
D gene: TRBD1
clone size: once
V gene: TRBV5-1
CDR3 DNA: TGCGCCAGCAGAGGGACAGGGGGCGAGGCCCAGTACTTC
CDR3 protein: CASRGTGGEAQYF

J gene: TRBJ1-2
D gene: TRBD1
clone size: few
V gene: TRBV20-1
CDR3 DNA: TGCAGTGCTAGCCTAAGGACAGGGGAAGGCTACACCTTC
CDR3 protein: CSASLRTGEGYTF

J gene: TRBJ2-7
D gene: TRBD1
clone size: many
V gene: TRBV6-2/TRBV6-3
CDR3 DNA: TGTGCCAGCAGTCGACCGGGACAGTTCTCTGAGCAGTACTTC
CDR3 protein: CASSRPGQFSEQYF

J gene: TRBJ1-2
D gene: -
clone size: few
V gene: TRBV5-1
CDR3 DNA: -
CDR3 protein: CASSFGQGEHAKYGYTF

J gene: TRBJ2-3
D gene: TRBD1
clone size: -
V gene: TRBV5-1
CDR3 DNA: TGCGCCAGCAGCCGCGTACCGGGACAGTCCACAGATACGCAGTATTTT
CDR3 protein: CASSRVPGQSTDTQYF

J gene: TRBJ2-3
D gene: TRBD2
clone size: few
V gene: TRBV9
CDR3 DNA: TGTGCCAGCGCCTCTACTAGCGGGGGATTGAGAGATACGCAGTATTTT
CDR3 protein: CASASTSGGLRDTQYF

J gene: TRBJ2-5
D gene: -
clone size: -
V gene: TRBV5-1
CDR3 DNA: TGCGCCAGCAGCACCCGGACAGCCCAAGAGACCCAGTACTTC
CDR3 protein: CASSTRTAQETQYF

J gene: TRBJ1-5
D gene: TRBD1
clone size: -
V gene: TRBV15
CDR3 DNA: TGTGCCACCAGCAGTTTGACAGGGGGAACTCAGCCCCAGCATTTT
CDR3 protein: CATSSLTGGTQPQHF

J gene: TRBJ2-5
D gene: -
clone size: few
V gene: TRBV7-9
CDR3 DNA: TGTGCCAGCAGCTTAGCAGACCGGACGCTGGCCCAAGAGACCCAGTACTTC
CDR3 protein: CASSLADRTLAQETQYF

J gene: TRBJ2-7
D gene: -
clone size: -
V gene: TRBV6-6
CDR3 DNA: TGTGCCAGCACCGGGACTGGCGGTTCCTACGAGCAGTACTTC
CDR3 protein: CASTGTGGSYEQYF

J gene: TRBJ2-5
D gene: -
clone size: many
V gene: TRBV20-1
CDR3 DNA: TGCAGTGCTAGCCCGGACACCTCGGTTGGTGAGACCCAGTACTTC
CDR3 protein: CSASPDTSVGETQYF

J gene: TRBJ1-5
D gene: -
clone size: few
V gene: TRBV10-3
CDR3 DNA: TGTGCCATCAGTGTTCGGGCTTTTGGGCAGCCCCAGCATTTT
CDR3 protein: CAISVRAFGQPQHF

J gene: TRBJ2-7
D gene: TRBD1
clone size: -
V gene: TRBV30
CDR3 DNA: TGTGCCTGGAGACCTGGGACAGGCTACGAGCAGTACTTC
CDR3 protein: CAWRPGTGYEQYF

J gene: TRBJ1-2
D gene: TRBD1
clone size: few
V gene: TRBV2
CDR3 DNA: TGTGCCAGCAGCAGGGACAGGGACCTCTATGGCTACACCTTC
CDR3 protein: CASSRDRDLYGYTF

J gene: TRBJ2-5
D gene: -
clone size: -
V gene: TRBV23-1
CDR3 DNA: TGCGCCAGCACCGAAGGGAAGGTGTCGGGCAATGAGCAGTACTTT
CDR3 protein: CASTEGKVSGNEQYF

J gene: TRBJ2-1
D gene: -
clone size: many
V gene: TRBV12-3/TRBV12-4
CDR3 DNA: TGTGCCAGCAGTCCCGAGGATGAGCAGTTCTTC
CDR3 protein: CASSPEDEQFF

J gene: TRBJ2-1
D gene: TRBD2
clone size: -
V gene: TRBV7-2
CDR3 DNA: TGTGCCAGCAGCTTAGTCCGAGCGGGGCGCATTGACAATGAGCAGTTCTTC
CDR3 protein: CASSLVRAGRIDNEQFF

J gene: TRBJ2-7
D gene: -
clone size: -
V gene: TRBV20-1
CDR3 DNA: TGCAGTCTTAAGCCCCCTACGGCCTACGAGCAGTACTTC
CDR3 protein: CSLKPPTAYEQYF

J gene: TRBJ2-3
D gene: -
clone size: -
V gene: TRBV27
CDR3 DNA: TGTGCCAGCGCCCCAGCCGCAGATACGCAGTATTTT
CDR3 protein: CASAPAADTQYF

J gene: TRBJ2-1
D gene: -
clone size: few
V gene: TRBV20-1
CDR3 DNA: TGCAGTGCTCCCCTGGAGAGAAACGAGCAGTTCTTC
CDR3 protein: CSAPLERNEQFF